One sample yielded the 13 T cell receptor beta chains listed below, sequenced in a study of spatial heterogeneity in lung cancer. Study-wide findings and caveats: Tumoral mutation counts were tracked by counts of expanded intratumoral alpha and beta TCRs.

The antigens of these receptors remain unknown. TCRdb redid the calling of the 5' RACE reads with MiXCR, one entry per CDR3 protein. Here the sample spans a few thousand distinct CDR3 sequences, roughly 8.3% being singletons. Time point noted: sample taken at primary tumor resection. Sequenced material: lung tumor tissue, taken at surgery. The receptors come from a male donor with early-stage non-small cell lung cancer.

Ten or more counts support this clonotype. This chain joins TRBV29-1 and TRBJ2-5; no firm D call. The germline gives CDR1 SQVTM, CDR2 ANQGSEA. The CDR3 extends over 13 amino acids. Trimming shortened V by 0 bases and J by 0 bases, and 5 bases separated the two germline ends. CDR3 loop: CSVEEVDQETQYF. In DNA form, the CDR3 reads TGCAGCGTTGAAGAGGTCGACCAAGAGACCCAGTACTTC.

This clonotype was recorded many times. The gene calls are TRBV7-9 and TRBJ1-1; unclear D gene. The CDR3 length is 11 residues. The V gene's germline CDR1 is SEHNR and CDR2 FQNEAQ (reference sequence). V was shortened by 4 bases and J by 1 base, with 1 base between the two germline ends. The CDR3 loop is CASSSNTEAFF. The CDR3, as DNA: TGTGCCAGCAGCTCGAACACTGAAGCTTTCTTT.

By share of the sample, this clonotype is medium-sized. One end of the junction fails to match germline, which may point to a read error. V gene TRBV7-2 combines with J gene TRBJ2-1; D gene ambiguous. The CDR3 contains 15 residues. CDR1 and CDR2 from the germline V gene are SGHTA and FQGNSA. The CDR3 protein is CASSLGPSSLNEQFF. CDR3 in DNA: TGTGCCAGCAGTTTAGGGCCTAGTAGTCTCAATGAGCAGTTCTTC. The full variable domain, with the rest looked up from reference TRBV7-2 and TRBJ2-1, is GAGVSQSPSNKVTEKGKDVELRCDPISGHTALYWYRQSLGQGLEFLIYFQGNSAPDKSGLPSDRFSAERTGGSVSTLTIQRTQQEDSAVYLCASSLGPSSLNEQFFGPGTRLTVL.

With regard to this clonotype: This may be a read error, as it is one base from a much larger clone. This chain uses TRBV19 with TRBJ2-7; D call uncertain. This CDR3 has 14 residues. CDR1 LNHDA and CDR2 SQIVND come from the germline V gene (reference sequence). CDR3 sequence (DNA): TGTGCCAATAGTGGGAACCAGAAGAGTGCCGAGCAGTACTTC. This gives the protein CANSGNQKSAEQYF.

By share, this clonotype ranks as medium-sized. This sequence joins TRBV3-1 and TRBJ2-1; D is unresolved. The ends were cut back, 4 bases at V and 9 bases at J, with 13 bases in the middle. CDR1 and CDR2 (germline): LGHDT, YNNKEL (reference sequence). This CDR3 has 13 amino acids. CDR3 DNA sequence: TGTGCCAGCAGCCCCCGGGTCATGGGTGAGCAGTTCTTC. This encodes CASSPRVMGEQFF.

Judged by abundance, this clonotype is medium-sized (0.01 to 0.1%). The chain couples TRBV20-1 to TRBJ2-7, with D perhaps matching TRBD1 (5 bases). The CDR3 spans 13 residues. V dropped 6 bases and J dropped 2 bases, with 14 bases sitting between them. The germline V gene has CDR1 DFQATT and CDR2 SNEGSKA (reference sequence). The DNA of the CDR3 is TGCAGTGCCCACCAGGGAAAAACCTACGAGCAGTACTTC. Translating it yields CSAHQGKTYEQYF.

Within the sample, this clonotype is medium-sized. This sequence joins TRBV19 and TRBJ1-4; D perhaps matches TRBD1 (6 bases). The CDR3 extends over 14 amino acids. Germline V gene data show CDR1 as LNHDA and CDR2 as SQIVND (reference sequence). V was shortened by 8 bases and J by 8 bases, with 18 bases between the two germline ends. The CDR3: CASSDRSKGEKLFF. The CDR3 DNA follows: TGTGCCAGTTCTGACAGGTCTAAGGGAGAAAAACTGTTTTTT.

This clonotype was picked up many times. A much larger clone sits a single nucleotide away, making a read error possible. This chain links TRBV7-2 with TRBJ2-6; the match to TRBD1 covers 7 bases. Germline values: CDR1 SGHTA, CDR2 FQGNSA. The CDR3 length is 17 residues. DNA of the CDR3: TGTGCCAGCAGCTTAGGGACAGGCTACTCTGGGACCAACGTCCTGACTTTC. This translates into CASSLGTGYSGTNVLTF.

The sample holds one count of this clonotype. This may stem from a read error, because a much larger clone lies one nucleotide away. This chain connects TRBV5-1 to TRBJ2-1; TRBD2 aligns across 9 bases. The CDR3 contains 14 residues. CDR1 is SGHRS and CDR2 is YFSETQ in the germline V gene. For the CDR3, the DNA is TGCGCCAACAGCTTGGGTAGCGGGAGCAATGAGCAGTTCTTC. Protein sequence: CANSLGSGSNEQFF.

V usage is TRBV12-3 or TRBV12-4 and J usage is TRBJ2-3, with a tentative D call TRBD1 (5 bases). The V end was cut by 3 bases, the J end by 7 bases, with 8 bases between. The CDR3 runs 12 residues. The CDR3 DNA sequence: TGTGCCAGCAGTTTGGGGCAGAATACGCAGTATTTT. Protein product: CASSLGQNTQYF.

This clonotype was detected a few times. The rearrangement links TRBV9 to TRBJ1-2; 7 nucleotides match TRBD1. CDR3 length equals 14 residues. Germline CDR1 and CDR2: SGDLS and YYNGEE. Unmatched junction bases numbered 4, after V lost 0 bases and J lost 5 bases. CDR3 in DNA: TGTGCCAGCAGCGTAGGACAGGGACAATATGGCTACACCTTC. Translated, it gives CASSVGQGQYGYTF.

By proportion, this clonotype is medium-sized (0.01 to 0.1%). The chain combines TRBV20-1 with TRBJ1-5; the match to TRBD1 covers 8 bases. V dropped 5 bases and J dropped 6; count of bases not matched to a gene: 15. The germline V gene encodes CDR1 DFQATT and CDR2 SNEGSKA (reference sequence). The CDR3 is made up of 16 amino acids. The CDR3 protein is CSAAHKRTGWGQPQHF. The CDR3 nucleotides read TGCAGTGCTGCCCACAAGCGGACAGGGTGGGGTCAGCCCCAGCATTTT.

This clonotype is large by share. The CDR3 DNA is TGCAGCGTTGGATGGGGGGCTGGGGAGCAGTACTTC. Translating it yields CSVGWGAGEQYF. V is TRBV29-1 and J is TRBJ2-7, with D perhaps being TRBD1 or TRBD2 (6 bases each). The CDR3 runs 12 residues. CDR1 SQVTM and CDR2 ANQGSEA come from the germline V gene. V was clipped by 4 bases and J by 7 bases, with 14 bases between them.